These 15 T cell receptor beta chains were all obtained from the same sample, sequenced in a study of blood T cell repertoires in COVID-19. Produced via immunoSEQ multiplex PCR; TCRdb's table is partial and in-frame only. Here the sample spans some 80,000 clones, roughly four fifths being singletons. Sequenced: peripheral blood. The receptor set was obtained from a woman aged 70-85 years with acute or convalescent COVID-19.

This clone was counted once. This chain joins TRBV29-1 and TRBJ1-1; 11 positions match TRBD1. In germline, CDR1 is SQVTM, CDR2 ANQGSEA. The length of the CDR3 is 14 residues. Losses at the gene ends were 6 bases for V and 6 bases for J; bases not matched to a gene: 9. CDR3 protein: CSVPDRGRGSEAFF. As DNA, the CDR3 is TGCAGCGTCCCGGACAGGGGGCGCGGTTCTGAAGCTTTCTTT.

The gene calls are TRBV19 and TRBJ1-2, with D tentatively TRBD1 (6 bases). CDR3 length: 14 amino acids. The germline V gene encodes CDR1 LNHDA and CDR2 SQIVND (reference sequence). Trimming cost V 5 bases and J 6 bases, with 16 bases left between them. Here the CDR3 reads CASSPQGEYNGYTF. For the CDR3, the DNA is TGTGCCAGTAGTCCACAGGGCGAGTATAATGGCTACACCTTC.

This clone was found many times. This chain joins TRBV7-6 and TRBJ2-5; 11 bases are shared with TRBD2. The CDR3 has 15 amino acids. From germline, CDR1 is SGHVS and CDR2 FNYEAQ. The trim removed 3 bases at V and 6 bases at J, leaving 6 bases unmatched. The CDR3 spells CASSLTSGDLKTQYF. For the CDR3, the DNA is TGTGCCAGCAGCTTGACTAGCGGGGACCTGAAGACCCAGTACTTC.

This rearrangement joins TRBV6-4 to TRBJ1-2; D not resolved. The CDR3 is 12 residues long. Germline assignment: CDR1 MRHNA and CDR2 SNTAGT. Deletions cut 2 bases from V and 8 bases from J, with 9 bases between. CDR3 in amino acids: CASSDRSSGYTF. CDR3 sequence (DNA): TGTGCCAGCAGTGACAGGAGTTCGGGCTACACCTTC.

This chain links TRBV3-1 (or the pseudogene TRBV3-2) with TRBJ2-5; D is ambiguous. The CDR3 contains 13 residues. Germline CDR1 is LGHDT and CDR2 is YNNKEL (reference sequence). With 1 base removed from V and 4 bases from J, the gap between germline ends came to 7 bases. The CDR3 DNA reads as TGTGCCAGCAGCCAAGGTTACGGAGAGACCCAGTACTTC. Its translation is CASSQGYGETQYF.

V usage is TRBV30 and J usage is TRBJ2-7; 10 nucleotides agree with TRBD2. This CDR3 is built from 17 residues. Germline CDR1 GTSNPN, CDR2 SVGIG (reference sequence). Trimming cost V 2 bases and J 3 bases; bases outside gene matches: 13. As DNA, the CDR3 is TGTGCCTGGAGTCCCCCGAGGAGCGGGAGGGCCAACTACGAGCAGTACTTC. Protein: CAWSPPRSGRANYEQYF.

The chain couples TRBV6-5 to TRBJ2-6, with D possibly matching TRBD1 (6 bases). The V end lost 9 bases, the J end lost 1 base, and 10 bases lay between the germline ends. This CDR3 spans 14 amino acids. Germline assignment: CDR1 MNHEY and CDR2 SVGAGI. CDR3 in DNA: TGTGCCAGTACACAGGGATCTGGGGCCAACGTCCTGACTTTC. Encoded protein: CASTQGSGANVLTF.

The chain links TRBV19 to TRBJ2-1; a possible D gene is TRBD2 (6 bases). This CDR3 is 11 amino acids long. CDR1 and CDR2 (germline): LNHDA, SQIVND (reference sequence). The germline V and J ends were trimmed by 4 bases and 12 bases, with 10 bases remaining between them. This CDR3 reads CASSTTSLQFF. The CDR3 DNA sequence: TGTGCCAGTAGTACGACTAGTCTGCAGTTCTTC. Full variable domain (outside the CDR3, taken from reference TRBV19 and TRBJ2-1): DGGITQSPKYLFRKEGQNVTLSCEQNLNHDAMYWYRQDPGQGLRLIYYSQIVNDFQKGDIAEGYSVSREKKESFPLTVTSAQKNPTAFYLCASSTTSLQFFGPGTRLTVL.

This clone was recorded a few times. The chain has TRBV19 and TRBJ2-4, with 14 bases lining up with TRBD2. The length of the CDR3 is 18 residues. Losses at the gene ends were 4 bases for V and 3 bases for J; bases not matched to a gene: 8. Germline-derived CDR1 and CDR2 are LNHDA and SQIVND (reference sequence). The CDR3 protein is CASSTGLAGDWVKNIQYF. In DNA form, the CDR3 reads TGTGCCAGTAGTACGGGACTAGCGGGAGACTGGGTCAAAAACATTCAGTACTTC.

The V and J genes are TRBV2 and TRBJ1-4; 7 nucleotides line up with TRBD1. V dropped 0 bases and J dropped 10; count of bases not matched to a gene: 5. The CDR3 sequence is 14 residues long. The V gene's germline CDR1 is SNHLY and CDR2 FYNNEI. The CDR3 coding sequence is TGTGCCAGCAGTGAAGCAGGGGGCCTTGGAAAACTGTTTTTT. It encodes CASSEAGGLGKLFF.

The chain is built from TRBV5-1 and TRBJ1-1, with D hard to call. V lost 6 bases, J lost 3 bases, and 12 bases lay in between. Germline assignment: CDR1 SGHRS and CDR2 YFSETQ. CDR3 length: 13 residues. The CDR3 region has the DNA TGCGCCAGCAAATACCAGAGGGACACTGAAGCTTTCTTT. Residues: CASKYQRDTEAFF.

The chain links TRBV11-3 to TRBJ2-2; maybe TRBD2 (6 bases). The CDR3 has 14 amino acids. The V and J ends lost 1 base and 4 bases respectively, with 7 bases between them. The germline gives CDR1 SGHNT, CDR2 YENEEA. The CDR3 sequence: CASSLGGATGELFF. CDR3 bases: TGTGCCAGCAGCTTAGGCGGGGCCACCGGGGAGCTGTTTTTT.

Here the CDR3 DNA reads TGTGCCAGCAGTCCGATTCGACAAGGGGCAGATACGCAGTATTTT. As protein: CASSPIRQGADTQYF. The V and J genes are TRBV7-9 and TRBJ2-3, with D possibly TRBD1 on 5 matching bases. V was clipped by 6 bases and J by 4 bases, with 17 bases between them. The germline gives CDR1 SEHNR, CDR2 FQNEAQ (reference sequence). The CDR3 totals 15 residues.

In this sample, this clone turned up a few times. This chain joins TRBV3-1 (or the pseudogene TRBV3-2) and TRBJ2-5; D unresolved. This CDR3 is built from 14 residues. CDR1 is LGHDT and CDR2 is YNNKEL in the germline V gene (reference sequence). Trimming removed 0 bases from V and 2 bases from J, with 7 bases in between. This CDR3 is CASSQDVGQETQYF. The DNA of the CDR3 is TGTGCCAGCAGCCAAGATGTCGGGCAAGAGACCCAGTACTTC.

V gene TRBV5-1 combines with J gene TRBJ2-1, with TRBD2 identical over 8 bases. The CDR3 is 14 amino acids. Per germline, CDR1 SGHRS and CDR2 YFSETQ. Trimming at V came to 4 bases and at J to 10 bases, leaving 10 bases not matched to a gene. CDR3 protein: CASSIDLTSGEQFF. DNA for the CDR3: TGCGCCAGCAGCATTGATCTCACTAGCGGAGAGCAGTTCTTC.